A selection of T cell receptor beta chains follows, all from one sample in a study of tumor and adjacent non-tumor tissue in lung cancer. One entry per CDR3 protein results from TCRdb running MiXCR on the multiplex PCR reads. Here the sample spans about 100,000 distinct CDR3 sequences, 65% being singletons. The sample comprised distant non-tumor lung tissue. The receptors derive from a man aged 25-40 years with non-small cell lung cancer. Both conserved end residues are part of each CDR3. D genes are given only for firm matches. Rows may omit the clone size; those that give it use once, few, many or a size class.

j_gene: TRBJ2-3; d_gene: .; v_gene: TRBV6-5; abundance: many; CDR3nt: TGTGCCAGCAGTTACTCGATGGATACGCAGTATTTT; CDR3aa: CASSYSMDTQYF
j_gene: TRBJ2-7; d_gene: .; v_gene: TRBV10-3; abundance: .; CDR3nt: TGTGCCATCAACGGGTCCGGAGGGAGAAGCTCCTACGAGCAGTACTTC; CDR3aa: CAINGSGGRSSYEQYF
j_gene: TRBJ2-7; d_gene: .; v_gene: TRBV6-2/TRBV6-3; abundance: many; CDR3nt: TGTGCCAGCCGAATGGGGGGTCGCATGGGCGAGCAGTACTTC; CDR3aa: CASRMGGRMGEQYF
j_gene: TRBJ1-5; d_gene: .; v_gene: TRBV29-1; abundance: .; CDR3nt: TGCAGCGTTAGGGTAAGCCAGAATCAACCCCAGCATTTT; CDR3aa: CSVRVSQNQPQHF
j_gene: TRBJ2-5; d_gene: .; v_gene: TRBV11-2; abundance: few; CDR3nt: TGTGCCAGCAGCTCTCCCGGGACCCTAAAAGAGACCCAGTACTTC; CDR3aa: CASSSPGTLKETQYF
j_gene: TRBJ2-1; d_gene: TRBD2; v_gene: TRBV4-1; abundance: .; CDR3nt: TGCACCAGCAGCCAAGATCAAGCGGGAGACTACAATGAGCAGTTTTTC; CDR3aa: CTSSQDQAGDYNEQFF
j_gene: TRBJ1-1; d_gene: TRBD1; v_gene: TRBV4-1; abundance: once; CDR3nt: TGCGCCAGCAGCCAAGATAAGGGGGCGGGGAACACTGAAGCTTTCTTT; CDR3aa: CASSQDKGAGNTEAFF
j_gene: TRBJ2-1; d_gene: TRBD1; v_gene: TRBV29-1; abundance: .; CDR3nt: TGCAGCGTTGATGGGACAGTATACAATGAGCTGTTCTTC; CDR3aa: CSVDGTVYNELFF
j_gene: TRBJ1-1; d_gene: .; v_gene: TRBV11-1; abundance: .; CDR3nt: TGTGCCAGGAGCTGGACAGCTGTGATCACTGAAGCTCTCTTT; CDR3aa: CARSWTAVITEALF
j_gene: TRBJ2-7; d_gene: .; v_gene: TRBV5-4; abundance: .; CDR3nt: TGTGCCATCAGCTTTGGGTCTCGCCGGGTGGAGCAGTACTTC; CDR3aa: CAISFGSRRVEQYF
j_gene: TRBJ2-7; d_gene: TRBD2; v_gene: TRBV20-1; abundance: .; CDR3nt: TGCAGTGCTAGAGGTACTACCGGGAGGTCCTACGTGCAGTACTTC; CDR3aa: CSARGTTGRSYVQYF
j_gene: TRBJ1-1; d_gene: .; v_gene: TRBV6-2/TRBV6-3; abundance: many; CDR3nt: TGTGCCAGCAGTTACGACAAAACCAAATGGGACACTGAAGCTTTCTTT; CDR3aa: CASSYDKTKWDTEAFF
j_gene: TRBJ2-1; d_gene: .; v_gene: TRBV12-3/TRBV12-4; abundance: .; CDR3nt: TGTGTCAGCAGTTTGGGGACCTACGAGCAGTTCTTC; CDR3aa: CVSSLGTYEQFF
j_gene: TRBJ1-5; d_gene: .; v_gene: TRBV28; abundance: many; CDR3nt: TGTGCCAGCTACGTGAGCAATCAGCCCCAGCATTTT; CDR3aa: CASYVSNQPQHF
j_gene: TRBJ2-3; d_gene: .; v_gene: TRBV20-1; abundance: many; CDR3nt: TGCAGTGCCCCGGAAGGCAGAAACCCGACCGCGCAGTATTTT; CDR3aa: CSAPEGRNPTAQYF
j_gene: TRBJ1-1; d_gene: .; v_gene: TRBV30; abundance: many; CDR3nt: TGTGCCTGGAAGTTAGGCATGAACACTGAAGCTTTCTTT; CDR3aa: CAWKLGMNTEAFF
j_gene: TRBJ2-5; d_gene: .; v_gene: TRBV6-2/TRBV6-3; abundance: .; CDR3nt: TGTGCCAGCAGTTACATTGGCAGTGAGACTCAGTACTTC; CDR3aa: CASSYIGSETQYF
j_gene: TRBJ1-3; d_gene: .; v_gene: TRBV12-3/TRBV12-4; abundance: .; CDR3nt: TGTGCTAGCAGTTTATCGGACGACCTAAACACCATATATTTT; CDR3aa: CASSLSDDLNTIYF
j_gene: TRBJ2-7; d_gene: TRBD1; v_gene: TRBV5-1; abundance: .; CDR3nt: TGCCCCAGCAGCCGAGGACAGGGGTTCCACGAGCAGTACTTC; CDR3aa: CPSSRGQGFHEQYF
j_gene: TRBJ2-7; d_gene: TRBD1; v_gene: TRBV12-3/TRBV12-4; abundance: many; CDR3nt: TGTGCCAGCAACCTGGGGGACAGGGTCGACGAGCAGTACTTC; CDR3aa: CASNLGDRVDEQYF
j_gene: TRBJ1-6; d_gene: TRBD1; v_gene: TRBV11-2; abundance: .; CDR3nt: TGTGCCAGCAGCTCCTGGACAGGGCTGTCATCGTCACCCCTCCACTTT; CDR3aa: CASSSWTGLSSSPLHF
j_gene: TRBJ1-6; d_gene: .; v_gene: TRBV5-4; abundance: many; CDR3nt: TGTGCCAGCAGCTTGCGTGACTCCTATAATTCACCCCTCCACTTT; CDR3aa: CASSLRDSYNSPLHF
j_gene: TRBJ2-2; d_gene: .; v_gene: TRBV11-2; abundance: .; CDR3nt: TGTGCCAGCAACTTAAGTGCCGGGGAGCCGTTTTTT; CDR3aa: CASNLSAGEPFF
j_gene: TRBJ2-3; d_gene: TRBD2; v_gene: TRBV6-5; abundance: .; CDR3nt: TGTACCAGCAGTTACTCGGGCGGGCCGGGGACTAGCACAGATACGCAATATTTT; CDR3aa: CTSSYSGGPGTSTDTQYF
j_gene: TRBJ2-7; d_gene: TRBD2; v_gene: TRBV12-3/TRBV12-4; abundance: many; CDR3nt: TGTGCCAGTTCACTTCAGCGGGAGGACGAGCAGTACTTC; CDR3aa: CASSLQREDEQYF
j_gene: TRBJ2-1; d_gene: .; v_gene: TRBV11-3; abundance: .; CDR3nt: TGTACCAGCAGCCCCACACCCGGCAATAAGCGGTTCTTC; CDR3aa: CTSSPTPGNKRFF
j_gene: TRBJ2-5; d_gene: TRBD2; v_gene: TRBV4-1; abundance: many; CDR3nt: TGCGCCAGCAGCTCACATCCCGAGGGAGGGCCCGAAGAGACCCAGTACTTC; CDR3aa: CASSSHPEGGPEETQYF
j_gene: TRBJ1-2; d_gene: .; v_gene: TRBV29-1; abundance: many; CDR3nt: TGCAGCGTTGAAGGGTCCACGGGGGATGGCTACACCTTC; CDR3aa: CSVEGSTGDGYTF
j_gene: TRBJ2-2; d_gene: .; v_gene: TRBV20-1; abundance: many; CDR3nt: TGCAGTGCGCTCCGGGGGGCTACGAACACCGGGGAGCTGTTTTTT; CDR3aa: CSALRGATNTGELFF
j_gene: TRBJ2-7; d_gene: .; v_gene: TRBV29-1; abundance: .; CDR3nt: TGCAGAGCTGGGGGTTCGGTCTACGAGCAGTACTTC; CDR3aa: CRAGGSVYEQYF
j_gene: TRBJ2-3; d_gene: .; v_gene: TRBV4-2; abundance: once; CDR3nt: TGTGCCAACAATGAGACGGTGGCGGTTAATACGCAGTATTTT; CDR3aa: CANNETVAVNTQYF
j_gene: TRBJ2-7; d_gene: .; v_gene: TRBV29-1; abundance: once; CDR3nt: TGCAGCGTCACGTCTAGCAGGAGCCTCTACGAGGAGCACTTC; CDR3aa: CSVTSSRSLYEEHF
j_gene: TRBJ2-1; d_gene: .; v_gene: TRBV6-5; abundance: .; CDR3nt: TGTGCCAGCAGTTACTCGGTCCAGAATGAGCAATTCTTC; CDR3aa: CASSYSVQNEQFF
j_gene: TRBJ2-5; d_gene: .; v_gene: TRBV11-2; abundance: medium-sized; CDR3nt: TGTGCCAGCAGCTTGACTGGAGAGACCCAGTACTTC; CDR3aa: CASSLTGETQYF
j_gene: TRBJ2-3; d_gene: .; v_gene: TRBV11-2; abundance: few; CDR3nt: TGTGCCAGCAATTTAGAGGCCCCGTGGGCGCAGTATTTT; CDR3aa: CASNLEAPWAQYF
j_gene: TRBJ2-2; d_gene: .; v_gene: TRBV7-8; abundance: .; CDR3nt: TGTGCCAGCAAAGCCATCGGAAGGAACAGCGGGGAGCTGTTTTTT; CDR3aa: CASKAIGRNSGELFF
j_gene: TRBJ1-4; d_gene: TRBD1; v_gene: TRBV12-3/TRBV12-4; abundance: many; CDR3nt: TGTGCCAGCAGTGGAGGAGGGACAGCCGGGGAAAAACTGTTTTTT; CDR3aa: CASSGGGTAGEKLFF
j_gene: TRBJ1-5; d_gene: TRBD1; v_gene: TRBV2; abundance: .; CDR3nt: TGTGCCAGCAGTGGGGGACAGGGGGCAAAACAGCCCCAGCATTTT; CDR3aa: CASSGGQGAKQPQHF
j_gene: TRBJ2-5; d_gene: .; v_gene: TRBV4-3; abundance: .; CDR3nt: TGCGCCAGTAGCCAAGTCTCGGGACAAGAGGCCCAGTGCTTC; CDR3aa: CASSQVSGQEAQCF
j_gene: TRBJ1-1; d_gene: .; v_gene: TRBV19; abundance: few; CDR3nt: TGTGCCAGTAGTACCAGGGTCGGGGACACTGAAGCTTTCTTT; CDR3aa: CASSTRVGDTEAFF